The entry below gives a single T cell receptor beta chain sequence along with its context. The antigen remains undetermined. This sample is drawn from a study of OX40 agonist ivuxolimab in advanced cancers. Study details: Dose-escalation subjects each had hepatocellular carcinoma, melanoma, renal cell or head and neck cancer. Study-level findings and limits: In the expanded peripheral T cells, antigen specificity was never determined.

Any history of autoimmune disease or systemic immunosuppression disqualified patients. V was pared by 10 bases and J by 0 bases, with 25 bases between. From germline, CDR1 is LNHDA and CDR2 SQIVND (reference sequence). This CDR3 is built from 18 residues. Profiled with immunoSEQ multiplex PCR; TCRdb holds only in-frame clones, not every one. The sample has about 140,000 clones, 90% seen once; the top ten hold roughly 1.1%. The gene calls are TRBV19 and TRBJ2-1; D assignment may be TRBD1 or TRBD2 (5 bases each). The receptor was derived from an adult with an advanced solid tumor such as melanoma, head and neck, liver or kidney cancer. The material was CD4+ or CD8+ T cells sorted from blood, obtained in a trial of the OX40 agonist ivuxolimab. Here the CDR3 DNA reads TGTGCCACCAAACCGGGTTTGGGACGGACTCTCTCCTACAATGAGCAGTTCTTC. This translates into CATKPGLGRTLSYNEQFF.